The rows below give T cell receptor beta chains drawn from one sample of a study of blood T cells in healthy people across ages. TCRdb analysed the 5' RACE reads with MiXCR anew, one entry per CDR3 protein. The table shows around 900,000 distinct CDR3 sequences, with roughly 51% occurring only once. The sample comprised blood. The receptors come from a woman aged 60-70 years in good health. The CDR3 runs from the conserved cysteine through the conserved F or W. The D gene is left open where the match is weak. Part of the rows lack a size; the others show once, few, many or a class for expanded clones.

D gene,V gene,clone size,J gene,CDR3 protein,CDR3 DNA
.,TRBV7-8,.,TRBJ2-7,CASSLVGQTGEQYF,TGTGCCAGCAGCTTAGTCGGACAAACTGGCGAGCAGTACTTC
.,TRBV7-9,.,TRBJ1-4,CASSFAEGGPHYEKLFF,TGTGCCAGCAGCTTCGCAGAGGGGGGGCCCCACTACGAAAAACTGTTTTTT
TRBD1,TRBV7-2,.,TRBJ2-3,CASSPDRVRGTDTQYF,TGTGCCAGCAGCCCGGACAGGGTACGTGGAACAGATACGCAGTATTTT
.,TRBV5-1,.,TRBJ1-4,CASSLVPYRNEKLFF,TGCGCCAGCAGCTTGGTACCGTATCGGAATGAAAAACTGTTTTTT
TRBD2,TRBV18,few,TRBJ2-1,CASSPGGTSAFNEQFF,TGTGCCAGCTCACCAGGGGGGACTAGCGCGTTCAATGAGCAGTTCTTC
TRBD2,TRBV4-1,.,TRBJ2-5,CASSQGVTSDGETQYF,TGCGCCAGCAGCCAAGGGGTCACTAGCGACGGAGAGACCCAGTACTTC
.,TRBV5-1,.,TRBJ2-5,CASSLTGTLYQETQYF,TGCGCCAGCAGCTTGACCGGGACGCTGTACCAAGAGACCCAGTACTTC
.,TRBV30,.,TRBJ2-2,CAWSVLGRNTGELFF,TGTGCCTGGAGTGTACTAGGACGGAACACCGGGGAGCTGTTTTTT
.,TRBV25-1,few,TRBJ1-6,CASSGGTGSYNSPLHF,TGTGCCAGCAGTGGGGGGACGGGCTCCTATAATTCACCCCTCCACTTT
.,TRBV7-3,.,TRBJ1-1,CASSLTFHDPPNTEAFF,TGTGCCAGCAGCTTAACGTTTCATGATCCGCCGAACACTGAAGCTTTCTTT
.,TRBV21-1,few,TRBJ2-5,CASSKESHLWGLGACEQYF,.
TRBD1,TRBV9,.,TRBJ2-3,CASSVAGGGTDTQYF,TGTGCCAGCAGCGTAGCAGGGGGCGGAACAGATACGCAGTATTTT
TRBD2,TRBV6-6,.,TRBJ2-3,CASRTGLAAFTDTQYF,TGTGCCAGCCGAACGGGCCTAGCGGCCTTCACAGATACGCAGTATTTT
TRBD2,TRBV3-1,.,TRBJ2-3,CASSQDKLAGTDTQYF,TGTGCCAGCAGCCAAGATAAACTAGCGGGCACAGATACGCAGTATTTT
.,TRBV10-3,once,TRBJ1-6,CAISESVITYNSPLHF,TGTGCCATCAGTGAGTCGGTGATTACCTATAATTCACCCCTCCACTTT
TRBD1,TRBV20-1,.,TRBJ2-7,CSASKDRDNSYEQYF,TGCAGTGCTAGTAAGGACAGGGACAACTCCTACGAGCAGTACTTC
.,TRBV20-1,.,TRBJ1-4,CSASPGPNEKLFF,TGCAGTGCTAGTCCGGGTCCTAATGAAAAACTGTTTTTT
TRBD2,TRBV18,.,TRBJ2-2,CASSPWLAENTGELFF,TGTGCCAGCTCACCATGGCTAGCGGAGAACACCGGGGAGCTGTTTTTT
TRBD1,TRBV5-6,.,TRBJ1-5,CASSLDGQGPRPQHF,TGTGCCAGCAGCTTGGATGGACAGGGTCCCCGGCCCCAGCATTTT
TRBD2,TRBV3-1,.,TRBJ2-7,CASSQSTSGYEQYF,TGTGCCAGCAGCCAGTCGACTAGCGGCTACGAGCAGTACTTC
.,TRBV7-2,few,TRBJ2-1,CASSLVSREQFF,TGTGCCAGCAGCTTAGTTAGCCGAGAGCAGTTCTTC
.,TRBV7-2,.,TRBJ1-1,CASSLVGRHGSPNTEAFF,TGTGCCAGCAGCTTAGTGGGGCGACACGGGTCTCCGAACACTGAAGCTTTCTTT
.,TRBV6-2/TRBV6-3,.,TRBJ1-5,CASNQDRGRGNQPQHF,TGTGCCAGCAATCAGGACCGGGGAAGGGGCAATCAGCCCCAGCATTTT
TRBD2,TRBV7-2,few,TRBJ2-3,CASSLWLAGGGDTQYF,TGTGCCAGCAGTTTATGGCTAGCGGGAGGGGGAGATACGCAGTATTTT
.,TRBV15,.,TRBJ2-1,CATSRTGDANNEQFF,TGTGCCACCAGCAGAACCGGGGATGCAAACAATGAGCAGTTCTTC
.,TRBV14,.,TRBJ1-1,CASSPTNSLQAFF,TGTGCCAGCAGCCCGACTAACAGCTTACAAGCTTTCTTT
.,TRBV6-6,.,TRBJ2-7,CASSGQKTLYEQYF,TGTGCCAGCAGTGGACAGAAAACTCTCTACGAGCAGTACTTC
TRBD1,TRBV28,.,TRBJ1-5,CASSGQGFQPQHF,TGTGCCAGCAGTGGACAGGGGTTCCAGCCCCAGCATTTT
.,TRBV6-6,.,TRBJ1-4,CASSRSDIATNEKLFF,TGTGCCAGCAGCCGATCAGATATTGCAACTAATGAAAAACTGTTTTTT
.,TRBV6-5,.,TRBJ2-1,CASSYSRGNNEQFF,TGTGCCAGCAGTTACTCGAGGGGGAATAATGAGCAGTTCTTC
TRBD1,TRBV4-1,.,TRBJ2-5,CASSQGAWDRGRGETQYF,TGCGCCAGCAGCCAAGGTGCCTGGGACAGGGGCCGGGGTGAGACCCAGTACTTC
.,TRBV7-9,.,TRBJ2-5,CASSNSQETQYF,TGTGCCAGCAGCAACTCCCAAGAGACCCAGTACTTC
.,TRBV20-1,.,TRBJ2-4,CSAEGTKNIQYF,TGCAGTGCTGAGGGGACCAAAAACATTCAGTACTTC
.,TRBV6-2/TRBV6-3,.,TRBJ2-1,CASRHTSVEQFF,TGTGCCAGCAGGCACACAAGCGTTGAGCAGTTCTTC
TRBD1,TRBV29-1,.,TRBJ1-2,CSGYRDSYGYTF,TGCAGCGGATACAGGGACAGCTATGGCTACACCTTC
TRBD2,TRBV7-2,once,TRBJ2-1,CASRIRAGKIEQFF,TGTGCCAGCAGAATACGAGCGGGGAAGATTGAGCAATTCTTC
TRBD1,TRBV18,.,TRBJ2-5,CAGSPGRGRKETQYF,TGTGCCGGCTCACCGGGCAGGGGGCGTAAGGAGACCCAGTACTTC
TRBD2,TRBV20-1,.,TRBJ2-4,CSGLAGEGEAKNIQYF,TGCAGCGGACTAGCGGGAGAGGGGGAAGCCAAAAACATTCAGTACTTC
.,TRBV12-3/TRBV12-4,.,TRBJ1-2,CASSLPQGRGHTF,TGTGCCAGCAGTTTACCACAGGGACGAGGCCACACCTTC
.,TRBV7-2,.,TRBJ2-7,CASSLEGHGGTTYEQYF,TGTGCCAGCAGCTTAGAAGGTCACGGGGGCACAACCTACGAGCAGTACTTC
.,TRBV27,.,TRBJ2-7,CASSLSPPRTETYEQYF,TGTGCCAGCAGTTTAAGCCCCCCGCGGACAGAGACCTACGAGCAGTACTTC
.,TRBV6-1,.,TRBJ1-1,CASMWGLNTEAFF,TGTGCCAGCATGTGGGGACTTAACACTGAAGCTTTCTTT
.,TRBV7-6,few,TRBJ2-3,CARSLAGWGSTDTQYF,TGTGCCCGCAGCTTAGCAGGGTGGGGGAGCACAGATACGCAGTATTTT
TRBD2,TRBV20-1,.,TRBJ2-2,CSARDAAGLNTGELFF,TGCAGTGCTAGAGATGCAGCGGGGCTAAACACCGGGGAGCTGTTTTTT
.,TRBV5-1,.,TRBJ2-7,CASSLEGASSYNEQYF,TGCGCCAGCAGCTTGGAAGGGGCTAGCTCCTACAATGAGCAGTACTTC
TRBD2,TRBV4-3,.,TRBJ2-1,CASSHQDWQREEGLYNEQFF,TGCGCCAGCAGCCATCAAGATTGGCAGCGGGAGGAAGGCCTTTACAATGAGCAGTTCTTC
.,TRBV29-1,.,TRBJ1-2,CSVDLQDSPYGYTF,TGCAGCGTTGACCTACAGGACTCACCCTATGGCTACACCTTC
.,TRBV20-1,.,TRBJ2-5,CSVQKRETQYF,TGCAGTGTCCAAAAGAGAGAGACCCAGTACTTC
.,TRBV28,once,TRBJ2-1,CASRQLLEQFF,TGTGCCAGCAGACAATTACTCGAGCAGTTCTTC
.,TRBV20-1,many,TRBJ1-6,CSARIYRERSYNSPLHF,TGCAGTGCTCGGATATACAGGGAGCGCTCCTATAATTCACCCCTCCACTTT